The clone carrying this T cell receptor beta chain was detected only a few times. Here immunoSEQ multiplex PCR was the method, and the copy in TCRdb shows in-frame clones only, minus some. Of more than 65,000 clones in the sample, 80% to 85% were seen once. This entry belongs to a study of radiotherapy plus CTLA-4 blockade in lung cancer. The sequencing here drew on peripheral blood, taken from a patient treated with radiotherapy plus ipilimumab. The receptor comes from a human donor with non-small cell lung cancer who had stable disease on radiotherapy plus ipilimumab.

CDR3 in amino acids: CASSARTGQGEKLFF. CDR3 DNA sequence: TGTGCCAGCAGTGCCCGGACAGGGCAGGGAGAAAAACTGTTTTTT. The V and J genes are TRBV6-1 and TRBJ1-4; TRBD1 matches 8 bases. V was clipped by 4 bases and J by 8 bases; unmatched bases: 9. CDR1 and CDR2 from the germline V gene are MNHNS and SASEGT. CDR3 size: 15 residues.